This TCR beta chain was retrieved from a study of OX40 agonist ivuxolimab in advanced cancers. This table comes from immunoSEQ multiplex PCR, and its TCRdb copy is limited to in-frame clones, with some not included. In the table there are some 73,000 clones, just under 90% of which are singletons. Germline V gene lookup returns CDR1 MNHEY and CDR2 SMNVEV (reference sequence). Trimming pared 7 bases from V and 0 bases from J, leaving 24 bases between. This CDR3 region has 18 residues. This TCR was sampled from an adult with an advanced solid tumor such as melanoma, head and neck, liver or kidney cancer. V usage is TRBV27 and J usage is TRBJ1-2; TRBD1 is a possible D gene (6 bases). The sample was CD4+ or CD8+ T cells sorted from blood, taken in a trial of the OX40 agonist ivuxolimab. The CDR3 region has the DNA TGTGCCAGCAAAACCAACAGGGACCTCCAATCAGCTAACTATGGCTACACCTTC. Residues: CASKTNRDLQSANYGYTF.